This T cell receptor (beta chain) was obtained from a study of cytomegalovirus exposure and HLA in healthy donors. Study-level information: Earlier work reported approximately 110 million unique TCR beta sequences from 150 million to 200 million T cells.

While unrecorded immune exposures were likely, the donors were nominally healthy when sampled. The PCR contained 60 Vbeta and 13 Jbeta primers. As processed by the authors: As a later analysis found, there were 70 million to 100 million unique TCR beta chains, of which some 9.9 million were shared. TCRdb's table, derived via immunoSEQ multiplex PCR, lists solely in-frame clones and lacks some. The DNA was the basis for D and trimming; V, J and clone size are from that table. Of 150,000 to 200,000 clones detected, around 80% appear once; the ten largest clones hold around 4.3%. Study-level results: Most of the TCR beta V segments (in an earlier analysis) were productive either about 87% or about 30% of the time.

A note on this clone: Its target is not known.

CDR3 size: 12 residues. Germline assignment: CDR1 MDHEN and CDR2 SYDVKM. V dropped 10 bases and J dropped 6 bases, with 15 bases sitting between them. The chain uses TRBV28 and TRBJ1-1; D gene ambiguous. The TCR originated in a woman between 25 and 40 years old in good health and CMV-seropositive. The sample comprised PBMCs. The CDR3 coding sequence is TGTGCCACGCAAGAGTCAGGCTCTGAAGCTTTCTTT. Its protein product is CATQESGSEAFF.